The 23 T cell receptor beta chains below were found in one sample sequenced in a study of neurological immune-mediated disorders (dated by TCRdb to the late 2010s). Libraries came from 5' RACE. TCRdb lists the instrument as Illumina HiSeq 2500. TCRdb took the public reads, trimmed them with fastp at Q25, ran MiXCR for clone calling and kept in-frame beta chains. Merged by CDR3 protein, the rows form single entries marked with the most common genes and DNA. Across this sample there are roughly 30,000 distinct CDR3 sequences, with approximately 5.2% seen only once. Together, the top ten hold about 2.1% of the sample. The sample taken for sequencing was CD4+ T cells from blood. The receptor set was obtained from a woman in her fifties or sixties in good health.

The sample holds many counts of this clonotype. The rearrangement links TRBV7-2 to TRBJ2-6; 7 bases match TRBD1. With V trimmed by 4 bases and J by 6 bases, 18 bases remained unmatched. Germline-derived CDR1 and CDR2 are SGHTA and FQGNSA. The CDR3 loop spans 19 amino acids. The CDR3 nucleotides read TGTGCCAGCAGCTACCCGGGACAGAGGTGGACTCTGGTGGCCAACGTCCTGACTTTC. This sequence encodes CASSYPGQRWTLVANVLTF.

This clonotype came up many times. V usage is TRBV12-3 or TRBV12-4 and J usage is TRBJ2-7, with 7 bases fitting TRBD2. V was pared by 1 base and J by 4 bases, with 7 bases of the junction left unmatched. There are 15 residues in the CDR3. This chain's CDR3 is CASSLDGGGIYEQYF. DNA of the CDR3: TGTGCCAGCAGTTTAGATGGGGGGGGGATTTACGAGCAGTACTTC.

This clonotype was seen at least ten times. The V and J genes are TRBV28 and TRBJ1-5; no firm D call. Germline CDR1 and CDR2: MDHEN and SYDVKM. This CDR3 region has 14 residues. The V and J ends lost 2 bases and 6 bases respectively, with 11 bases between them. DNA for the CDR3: TGTGCCAGCAGTTTAGCGGGTCGCGGTCAGCCCCAGCATTTT. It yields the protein CASSLAGRGQPQHF.

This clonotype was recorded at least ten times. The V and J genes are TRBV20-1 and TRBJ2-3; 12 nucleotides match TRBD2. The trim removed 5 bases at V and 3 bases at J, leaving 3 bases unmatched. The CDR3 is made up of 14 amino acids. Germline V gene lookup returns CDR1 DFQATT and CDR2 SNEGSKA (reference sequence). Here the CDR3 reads CSALLAGGTDTQYF. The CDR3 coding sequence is TGCAGTGCTCTACTAGCGGGGGGTACAGATACGCAGTATTTT.

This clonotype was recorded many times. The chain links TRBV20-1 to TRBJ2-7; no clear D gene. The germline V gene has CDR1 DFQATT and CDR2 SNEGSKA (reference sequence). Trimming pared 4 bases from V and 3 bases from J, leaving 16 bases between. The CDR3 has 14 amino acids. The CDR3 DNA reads TGCAGTGCTACACCCTTTGGCACCTACTACGAGCAGTACTTC. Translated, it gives CSATPFGTYYEQYF.

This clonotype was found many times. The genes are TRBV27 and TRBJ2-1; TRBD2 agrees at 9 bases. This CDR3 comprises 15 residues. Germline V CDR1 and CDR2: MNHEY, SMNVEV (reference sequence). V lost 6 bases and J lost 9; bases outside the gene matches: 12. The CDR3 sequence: CASRQGGGGLGEQFF. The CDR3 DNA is TGTGCCAGCAGACAGGGCGGGGGGGGGTTAGGTGAGCAGTTCTTC.

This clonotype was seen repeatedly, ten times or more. The CDR3 bases are TGTGCCAGCAGCTGGGGCGCGGCGGGATGGGGTGCAGAGACCCAGTACTTC. Amino acid sequence: CASSWGAAGWGAETQYF. This chain links TRBV5-5 with TRBJ2-5; D might be TRBD2 (6 bases). There are 17 residues in the CDR3. V dropped 3 bases and J dropped 4 bases, with 22 bases sitting between them. The germline V gene encodes CDR1 SGHKS and CDR2 YYEKEE (reference sequence).

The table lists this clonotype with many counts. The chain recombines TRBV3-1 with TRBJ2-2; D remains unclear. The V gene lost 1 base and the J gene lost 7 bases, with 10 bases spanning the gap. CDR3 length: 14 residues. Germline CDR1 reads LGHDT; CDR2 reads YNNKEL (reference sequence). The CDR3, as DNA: TGTGCCAGCAGCCAAGTCCGGGTTGGCGGGGAGCTGTTTTTT. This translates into CASSQVRVGGELFF.

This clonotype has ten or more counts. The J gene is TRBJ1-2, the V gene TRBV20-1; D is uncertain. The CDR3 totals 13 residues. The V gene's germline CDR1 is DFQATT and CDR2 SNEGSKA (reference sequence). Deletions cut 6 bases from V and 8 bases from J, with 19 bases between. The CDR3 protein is CSAESRALWGYTF. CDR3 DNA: TGCAGTGCCGAATCCCGGGCCCTCTGGGGCTACACCTTC.

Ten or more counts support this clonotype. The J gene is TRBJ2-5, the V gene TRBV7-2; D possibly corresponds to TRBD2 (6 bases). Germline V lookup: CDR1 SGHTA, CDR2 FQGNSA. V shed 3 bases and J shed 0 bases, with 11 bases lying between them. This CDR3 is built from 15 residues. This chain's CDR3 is CASSLGLGNQETQYF. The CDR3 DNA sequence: TGTGCCAGCAGCTTGGGACTGGGGAACCAAGAGACCCAGTACTTC.

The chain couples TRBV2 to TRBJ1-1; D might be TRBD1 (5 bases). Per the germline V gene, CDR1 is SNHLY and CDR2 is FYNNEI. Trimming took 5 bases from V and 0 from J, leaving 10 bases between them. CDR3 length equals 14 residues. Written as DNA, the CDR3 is TGTGCCAGCAGTTCAGACAGACTGAACACTGAAGCTTTCTTT. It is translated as CASSSDRLNTEAFF.

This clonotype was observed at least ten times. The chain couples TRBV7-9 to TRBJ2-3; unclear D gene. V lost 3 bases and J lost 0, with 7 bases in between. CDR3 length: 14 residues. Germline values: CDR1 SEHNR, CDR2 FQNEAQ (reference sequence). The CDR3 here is CASSLGRSTDTQYF. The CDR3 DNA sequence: TGTGCCAGCAGCTTGGGCCGAAGCACAGATACGCAGTATTTT. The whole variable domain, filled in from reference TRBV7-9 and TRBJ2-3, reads DTGVSQNPRHKITKRGQNVTFRCDPISEHNRLYWYRQTLGQGPEFLTYFQNEAQLEKSRLLSDRFSAERPKGSFSTLEIQRTEQGDSAMYLCASSLGRSTDTQYFGPGTRLTVL.

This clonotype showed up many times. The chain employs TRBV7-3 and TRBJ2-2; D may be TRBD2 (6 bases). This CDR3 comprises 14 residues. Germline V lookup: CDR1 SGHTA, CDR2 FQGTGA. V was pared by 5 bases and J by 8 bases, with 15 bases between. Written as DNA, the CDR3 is TGTGCCAGCAGCCCCCCGGGGGTAGTTGGGGAGCTGTTTTTT. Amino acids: CASSPPGVVGELFF.

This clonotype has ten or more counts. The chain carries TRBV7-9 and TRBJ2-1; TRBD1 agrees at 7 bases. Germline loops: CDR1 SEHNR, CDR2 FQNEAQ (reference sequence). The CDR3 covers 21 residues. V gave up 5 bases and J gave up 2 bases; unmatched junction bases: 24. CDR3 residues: CASSPAPGVQGGPRTYNEQFF. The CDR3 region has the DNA TGTGCCAGCAGCCCCGCACCAGGGGTACAAGGGGGCCCACGGACCTACAATGAGCAGTTCTTC.

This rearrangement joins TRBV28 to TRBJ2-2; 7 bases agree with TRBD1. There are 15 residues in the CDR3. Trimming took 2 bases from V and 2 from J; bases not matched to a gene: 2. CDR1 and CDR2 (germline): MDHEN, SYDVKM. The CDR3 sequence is CASSLGQVNTGELFF. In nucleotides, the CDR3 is TGTGCCAGCAGTTTAGGACAGGTTAACACCGGGGAGCTGTTTTTT.

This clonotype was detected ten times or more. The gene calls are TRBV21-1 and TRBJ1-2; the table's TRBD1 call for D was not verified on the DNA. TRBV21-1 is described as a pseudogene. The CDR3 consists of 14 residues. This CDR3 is CASSKVGGDYGYTF. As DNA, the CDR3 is TGTGCCAGCAGCAAAGTGGGGGGCGACTATGGCTACACCTTC.

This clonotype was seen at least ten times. The CDR3 DNA sequence: TGTGCCATCAGTGAGTCGCGTCTGTACACCGGGGAGCTGTTTTTT. Protein: CAISESRLYTGELFF. The genes are TRBV10-3 and TRBJ2-2; D not certain. CDR1 is ENHRY and CDR2 is SYGVKD in the germline V gene. The CDR3 has 15 amino acids. V lost 0 bases and J 3 bases, leaving 8 bases between the germline ends.

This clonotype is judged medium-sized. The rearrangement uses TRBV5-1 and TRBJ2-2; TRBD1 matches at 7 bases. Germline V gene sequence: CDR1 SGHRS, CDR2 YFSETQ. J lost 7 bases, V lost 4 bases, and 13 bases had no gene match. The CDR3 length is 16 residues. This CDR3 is CASSPRRDSHYGELFF. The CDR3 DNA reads TGCGCCAGCAGCCCACGTCGGGACAGCCATTACGGGGAGCTGTTTTTT.

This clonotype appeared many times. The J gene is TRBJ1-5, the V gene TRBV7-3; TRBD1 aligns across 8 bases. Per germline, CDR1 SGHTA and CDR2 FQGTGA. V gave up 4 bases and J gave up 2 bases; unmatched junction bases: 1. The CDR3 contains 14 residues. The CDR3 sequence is CASSSTGGNQPQHF. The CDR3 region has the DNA TGTGCCAGCAGCTCGACAGGGGGCAATCAGCCCCAGCATTTT. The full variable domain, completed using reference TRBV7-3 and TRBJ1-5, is GAGVSQTPSNKVTEKGKYVELRCDPISGHTALYWYRQSLGQGPEFLIYFQGTGAADDSGLPNDRFFAVRPEGSVSTLKIQRTERGDSAVYLCASSSTGGNQPQHFGDGTRLSIL.

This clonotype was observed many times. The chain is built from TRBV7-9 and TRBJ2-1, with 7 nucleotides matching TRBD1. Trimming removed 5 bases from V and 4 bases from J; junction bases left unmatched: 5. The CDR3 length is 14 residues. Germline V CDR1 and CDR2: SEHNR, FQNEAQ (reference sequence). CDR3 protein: CASSLRGQYNEQFF. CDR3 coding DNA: TGTGCCAGCAGCCTACGGGGACAGTACAATGAGCAGTTCTTC.

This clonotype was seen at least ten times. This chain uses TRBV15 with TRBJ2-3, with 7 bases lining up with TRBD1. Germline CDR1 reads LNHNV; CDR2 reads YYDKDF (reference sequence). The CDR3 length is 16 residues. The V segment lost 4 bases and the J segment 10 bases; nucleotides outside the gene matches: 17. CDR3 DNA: TGTGCCACCAGCATAAGGGTAGGGGGCCCCCTACGCTCGCAGTATTTT. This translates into CATSIRVGGPLRSQYF. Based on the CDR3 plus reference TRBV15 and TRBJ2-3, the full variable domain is DAMVIQNPRYQVTQFGKPVTLSCSQTLNHNVMYWYQQKSSQAPKLLFHYYDKDFNNEADTPDNFQSRRPNTSFCFLDIRSPGLGDTAMYLCATSIRVGGPLRSQYFGPGTRLTVL.

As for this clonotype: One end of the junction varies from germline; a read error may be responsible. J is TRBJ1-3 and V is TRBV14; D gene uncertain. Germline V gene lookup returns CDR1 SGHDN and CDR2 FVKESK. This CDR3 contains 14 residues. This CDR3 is CVSSPRISGNTKYF. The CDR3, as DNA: TGTGTCAGCAGCCCGCGAATCTCTGGAAACACCAAATATTTT.

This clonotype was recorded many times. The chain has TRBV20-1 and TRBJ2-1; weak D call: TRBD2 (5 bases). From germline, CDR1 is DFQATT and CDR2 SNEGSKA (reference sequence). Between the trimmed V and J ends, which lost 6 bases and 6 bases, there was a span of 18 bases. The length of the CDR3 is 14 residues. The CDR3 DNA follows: TGCAGTGCCTCTGAACTAGGTGCTGGCAATGAGCAGTTCTTC. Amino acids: CSASELGAGNEQFF.